The T cell receptor beta chain under discussion was sequenced for a study of blood T cell repertoires in COVID-19. V was shortened by 3 bases and J by 4 bases, with 7 bases between the two germline ends. The germline V gene encodes CDR1 SGHRS and CDR2 YFSETQ. This CDR3 has 13 amino acids. Assay: immunoSEQ multiplex PCR; the TCRdb copy retains only in-frame clones and omits some. The data contain approximately 94,000 clones, 80% to 95% of them seen just once; the ten biggest clones take up 2% to 2.5%. Sequenced: peripheral blood. The chain uses TRBV5-1 and TRBJ2-2; D possibly corresponds to TRBD2 (5 bases). This clonotype was sampled from a man over 45 with active COVID-19. The CDR3 is CASSWRTTGELFF. The CDR3 bases are TGCGCCAGCAGCTGGAGGACCACCGGGGAGCTGTTTTTT.